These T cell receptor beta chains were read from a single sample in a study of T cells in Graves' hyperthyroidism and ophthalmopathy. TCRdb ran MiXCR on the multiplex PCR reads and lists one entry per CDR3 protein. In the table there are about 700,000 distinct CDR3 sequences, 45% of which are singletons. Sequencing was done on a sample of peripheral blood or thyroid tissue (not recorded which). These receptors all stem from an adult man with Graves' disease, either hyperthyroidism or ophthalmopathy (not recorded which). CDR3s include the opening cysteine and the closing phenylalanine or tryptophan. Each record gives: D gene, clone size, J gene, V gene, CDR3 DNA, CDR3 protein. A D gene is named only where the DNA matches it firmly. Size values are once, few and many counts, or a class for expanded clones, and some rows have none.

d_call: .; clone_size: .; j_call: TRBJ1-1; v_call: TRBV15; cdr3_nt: TGTGCCACCAGTGGGATGGGGGGGCGGAACACTGAAGCTTTCTTT; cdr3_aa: CATSGMGGRNTEAFF
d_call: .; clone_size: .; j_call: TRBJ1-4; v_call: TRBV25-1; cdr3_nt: TGTGCTACCCGGGACTGGAATGAAAAACTGTTTTTT; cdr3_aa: CATRDWNEKLFF
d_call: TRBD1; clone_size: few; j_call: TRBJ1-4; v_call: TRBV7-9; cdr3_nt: TGTGCCAGCAGCCCGACAGGGAGTGCAACTAATGAAAAACTGTTTTTT; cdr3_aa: CASSPTGSATNEKLFF
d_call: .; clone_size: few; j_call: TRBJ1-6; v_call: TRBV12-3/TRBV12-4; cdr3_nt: TGTGCCAGCAAGAAGGGACGGTATAATTCACCCCTCCACTTT; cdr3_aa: CASKKGRYNSPLHF
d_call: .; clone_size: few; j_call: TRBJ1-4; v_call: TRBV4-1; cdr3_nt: TGCGCCAGCAGCCAAGATGGACAGAGTGAAAAACTGTTTTTT; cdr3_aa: CASSQDGQSEKLFF
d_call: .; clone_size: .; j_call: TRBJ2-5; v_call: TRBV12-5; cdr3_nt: TGTGCTAGTGGGTCGACAGTAGGCCAAGAGACCCAGTACTTC; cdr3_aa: CASGSTVGQETQYF
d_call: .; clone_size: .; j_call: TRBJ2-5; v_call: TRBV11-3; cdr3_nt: TGTGCCAGTAGTATAAACCCCCGCGGACTAGCAGGGGGGGAGACCCAGTACTTC; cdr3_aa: CASSINPRGLAGGETQYF
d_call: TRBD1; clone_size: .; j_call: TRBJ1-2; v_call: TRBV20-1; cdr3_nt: TGCAGTGCTCCTACAGGGGGCTACTATGGCTACACCTTC; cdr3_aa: CSAPTGGYYGYTF
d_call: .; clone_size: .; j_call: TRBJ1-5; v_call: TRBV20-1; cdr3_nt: TGCAGTGCTGGCACCCCGACGCTTAATCAGCCCCAGCATTTT; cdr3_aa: CSAGTPTLNQPQHF
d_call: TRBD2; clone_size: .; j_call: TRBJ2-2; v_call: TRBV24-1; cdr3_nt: TGTGCCACCAGTGACATCTACCCCGGACTAGCGGGAGAACCCGGGGAGCTGTTTTTT; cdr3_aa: CATSDIYPGLAGEPGELFF
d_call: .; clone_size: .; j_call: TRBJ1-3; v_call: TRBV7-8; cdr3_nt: TGTGCCAGCAGCTTAGTTAGCAGCAGGGGCGGAAACACCATATATTTT; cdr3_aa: CASSLVSSRGGNTIYF
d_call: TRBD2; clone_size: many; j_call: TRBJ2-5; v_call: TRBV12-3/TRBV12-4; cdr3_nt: TGTGCCAGCAGCCAGGGACTATGGGAGACCCAGTACTTC; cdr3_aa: CASSQGLWETQYF
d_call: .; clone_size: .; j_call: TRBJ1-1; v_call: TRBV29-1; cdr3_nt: TGCAGCGTTGACTCGGGACAAGGCGCTTTCTTT; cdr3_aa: CSVDSGQGAFF
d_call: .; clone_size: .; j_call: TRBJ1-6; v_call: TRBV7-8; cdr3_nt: TGCGCCAGCAGCTTGGGATACAGGAGCTCCTATAATTCACCCCTCCACTTT; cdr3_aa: CASSLGYRSSYNSPLHF
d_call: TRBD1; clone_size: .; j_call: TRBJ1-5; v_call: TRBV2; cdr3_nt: TGTGCCAGCAGTACGAGACAGGGGCAGCCCCAGCATTTT; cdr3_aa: CASSTRQGQPQHF
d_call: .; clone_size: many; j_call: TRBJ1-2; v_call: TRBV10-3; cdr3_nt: TGTGCCATCCAAGGCCCCCCGACAGACCTAAGCTATGGCTACACCTTC; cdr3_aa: CAIQGPPTDLSYGYTF
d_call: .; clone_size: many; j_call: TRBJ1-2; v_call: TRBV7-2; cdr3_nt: TGTGCCAGCAGCTTAGGTGAAGGGTTTCGGGTCTATGGCTACACCTTC; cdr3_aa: CASSLGEGFRVYGYTF
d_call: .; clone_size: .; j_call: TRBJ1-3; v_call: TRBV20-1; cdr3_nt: TGCAGTGCTAGAGATAGGAGGGACTCTGGAAACACCATATATTTT; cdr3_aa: CSARDRRDSGNTIYF
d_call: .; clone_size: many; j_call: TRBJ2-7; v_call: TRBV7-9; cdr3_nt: TGTGCCAGCTCAGGATTAGGGGACCGGGACGACGAGCAGTACTTC; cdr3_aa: CASSGLGDRDDEQYF
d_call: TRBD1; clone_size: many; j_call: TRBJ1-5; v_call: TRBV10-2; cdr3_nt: TGCGCCAGCAGTGCCGGGACAGGGGTTCAGCCCCAGCATTTT; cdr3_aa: CASSAGTGVQPQHF
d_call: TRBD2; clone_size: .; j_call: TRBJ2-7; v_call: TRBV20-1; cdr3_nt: TGCAGAGCAGGGACTAGCGGGAGTCTAAACGAGCAGTACTTC; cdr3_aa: CRAGTSGSLNEQYF
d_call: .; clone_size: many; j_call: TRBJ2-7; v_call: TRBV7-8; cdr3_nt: TGTGCCAGCAGCTTAGGTCGCAGGGCCTACGAGCAGTACTTC; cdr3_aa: CASSLGRRAYEQYF
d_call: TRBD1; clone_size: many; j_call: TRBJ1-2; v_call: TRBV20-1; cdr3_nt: TGCAGTGCTAGAGACTCAAGGGGGCTCTATGGCTACACCTTC; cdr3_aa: CSARDSRGLYGYTF
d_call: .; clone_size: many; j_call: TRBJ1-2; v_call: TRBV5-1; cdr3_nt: TGCGCCAGCAGCCGCGAGGGGTTACGGTATGGCTACACCTTC; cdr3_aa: CASSREGLRYGYTF
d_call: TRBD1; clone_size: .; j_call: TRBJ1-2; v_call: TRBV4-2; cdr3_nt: TGTGCCAGCAGCTCAAAGGGACAGGGCATCGACTATGGCTACACCTTC; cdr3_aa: CASSSKGQGIDYGYTF
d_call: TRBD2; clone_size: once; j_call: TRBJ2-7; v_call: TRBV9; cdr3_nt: TGTGCCAGCAGCGTAGAACTAGCGGGACCAACCTACGAGCAGTACTTC; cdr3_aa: CASSVELAGPTYEQYF
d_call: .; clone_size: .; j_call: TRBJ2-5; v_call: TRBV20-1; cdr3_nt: TGCAGTGCTAGATACGGGGATAAAGGGGAGACCCAGTACTTC; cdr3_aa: CSARYGDKGETQYF
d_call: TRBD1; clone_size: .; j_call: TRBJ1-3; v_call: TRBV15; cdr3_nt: TGTGCCACCAGCAGAGGGACAGGGAGTGGAAACACCATATATTTT; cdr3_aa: CATSRGTGSGNTIYF
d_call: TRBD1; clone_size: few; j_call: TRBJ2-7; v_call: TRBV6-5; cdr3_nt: TGTGCCAGCAGCAAAAGGACAGGGACCTACGAGCAGTACTTC; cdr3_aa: CASSKRTGTYEQYF
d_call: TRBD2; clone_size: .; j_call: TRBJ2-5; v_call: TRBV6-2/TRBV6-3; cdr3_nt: TGTGCCGGGACTAGCGGGAGCCAAGAGACCCAGTACTTC; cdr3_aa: CAGTSGSQETQYF
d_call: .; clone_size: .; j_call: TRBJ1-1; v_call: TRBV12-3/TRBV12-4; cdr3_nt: TGTGCCAGCAGTTTGAACAGGAGGACTGAAGCTTTCTTT; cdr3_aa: CASSLNRRTEAFF
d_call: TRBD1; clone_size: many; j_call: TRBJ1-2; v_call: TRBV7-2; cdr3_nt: TGTGCCAGCAGCCGTCAGGGGGGCAACTATGGCTACACCTTC; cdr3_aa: CASSRQGGNYGYTF
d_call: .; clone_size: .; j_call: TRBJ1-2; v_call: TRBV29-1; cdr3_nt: TGCAGCGCGACACGAGGGGTCAGTGGCTACACCTTC; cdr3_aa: CSATRGVSGYTF
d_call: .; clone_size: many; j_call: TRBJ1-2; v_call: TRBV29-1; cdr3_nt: TGCAGCGTGGAGGATCCGAGGGGTGGCTACACCTTC; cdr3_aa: CSVEDPRGGYTF
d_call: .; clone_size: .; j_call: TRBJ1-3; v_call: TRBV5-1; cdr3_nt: TGCGCCAGCAGCAGCGACAACTCTGGAAACACCATATATTTT; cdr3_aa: CASSSDNSGNTIYF
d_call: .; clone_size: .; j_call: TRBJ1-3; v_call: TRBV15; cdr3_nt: TGTGCCACCAGCAGAGCAGGGTTTGGAAACACCATATATTTT; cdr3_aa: CATSRAGFGNTIYF
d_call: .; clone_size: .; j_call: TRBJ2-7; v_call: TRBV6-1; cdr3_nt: TGTGCCAGTCTCCCGCGGGGCCCCTCCTACGAGCAGTACTTC; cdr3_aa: CASLPRGPSYEQYF
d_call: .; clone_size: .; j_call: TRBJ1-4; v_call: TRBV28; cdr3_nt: TGTGCCAGCACTTCGGTCACAACTAATGAAAAACTGTTTTTT; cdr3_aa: CASTSVTTNEKLFF
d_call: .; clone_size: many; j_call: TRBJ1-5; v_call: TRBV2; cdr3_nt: TGTGCCAGCAGTGAAGGCGGAGGGGGGAGCAATCAGCCCCAGCATTTT; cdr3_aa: CASSEGGGGSNQPQHF
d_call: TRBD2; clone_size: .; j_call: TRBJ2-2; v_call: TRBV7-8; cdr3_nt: TGTGCCAGCAGCTTGTGGACTAGCGGGAGAAGGGCCGGGGAGCTGTTTTTT; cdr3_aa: CASSLWTSGRRAGELFF
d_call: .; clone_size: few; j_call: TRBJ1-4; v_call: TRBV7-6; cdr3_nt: TGTGCCAGCAGCCCTTACGGGGTTGAAAAACTGTTTTTT; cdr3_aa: CASSPYGVEKLFF
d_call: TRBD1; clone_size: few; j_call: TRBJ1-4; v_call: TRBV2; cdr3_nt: TGTGCCAGCAGTCCGACAGGGCCTGATGAAAAACTGTTTTTT; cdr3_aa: CASSPTGPDEKLFF
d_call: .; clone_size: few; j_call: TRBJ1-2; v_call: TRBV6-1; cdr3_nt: TGTGCCAGCAACCCCGGAGCTAACTATGGCTACACCTTC; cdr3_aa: CASNPGANYGYTF
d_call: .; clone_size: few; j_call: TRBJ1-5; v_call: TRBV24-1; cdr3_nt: TGTGCCACCAGTGACCGAGGAGGGGGGGGCAATCAGCCCCAGCATTTT; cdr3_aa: CATSDRGGGGNQPQHF
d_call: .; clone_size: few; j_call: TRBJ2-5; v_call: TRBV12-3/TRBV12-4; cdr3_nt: TGTGCCAGCAGGAAAGGGGGGCGGGAGACCCAGTACTTC; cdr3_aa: CASRKGGRETQYF
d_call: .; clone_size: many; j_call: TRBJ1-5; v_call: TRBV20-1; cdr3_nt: TGCAGTGCTAGAGCGGACACGAATCAGCCCCAGCATTTT; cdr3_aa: CSARADTNQPQHF
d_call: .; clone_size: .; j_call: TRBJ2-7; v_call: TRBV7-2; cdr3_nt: TGTGCCAGTAGTGTGGAGGGAGGGGACAGCTACTACGAGCAGTACTTC; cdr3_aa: CASSVEGGDSYYEQYF
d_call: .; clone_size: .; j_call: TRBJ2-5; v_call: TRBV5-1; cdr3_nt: TGCGCCAGCAGCTTGATCACGGTCCAAGAGACCCAGTACTTC; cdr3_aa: CASSLITVQETQYF
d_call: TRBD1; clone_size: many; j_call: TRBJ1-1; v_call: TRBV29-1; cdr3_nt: TGCAGCGCTTACAGGGGCGCGTCGAACACTGAAGCTTTCTTT; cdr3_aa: CSAYRGASNTEAFF
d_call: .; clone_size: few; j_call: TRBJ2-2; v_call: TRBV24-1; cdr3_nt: TGTGCCACCAGTGATGGGCTGAACACCGGGGAGCTGTTTTTT; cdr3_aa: CATSDGLNTGELFF
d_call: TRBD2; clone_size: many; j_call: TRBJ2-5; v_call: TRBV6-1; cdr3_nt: TGTGCCAGCAGTAGGACTAGAAGAGAGACCCAGTACTTC; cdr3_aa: CASSRTRRETQYF
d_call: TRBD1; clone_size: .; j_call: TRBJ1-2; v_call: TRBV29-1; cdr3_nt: TGCAGCGTAGCCAAGACAGGGGGCCGGGGCTACACCTTC; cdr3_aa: CSVAKTGGRGYTF
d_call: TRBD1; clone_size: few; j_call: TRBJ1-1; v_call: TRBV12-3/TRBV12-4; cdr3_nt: TGTGCCAGCAGTTCGGGACAGGGGACTGAAGCTTTCTTT; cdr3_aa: CASSSGQGTEAFF
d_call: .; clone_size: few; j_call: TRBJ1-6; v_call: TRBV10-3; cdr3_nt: TGTGCCAGCAGTTACGACAGCAATTCACCCCTCCACTTT; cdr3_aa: CASSYDSNSPLHF
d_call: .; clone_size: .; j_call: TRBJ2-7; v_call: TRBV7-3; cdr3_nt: TGTGCCAGCAGCAGGGCAGGTAGCTCCTACGAGCAGTACTTC; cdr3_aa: CASSRAGSSYEQYF
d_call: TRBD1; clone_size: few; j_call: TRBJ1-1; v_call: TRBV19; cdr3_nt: TGTGCCAGTAGTTCGGGGATGACAGGGGGCACTGAAGCTTTCTTT; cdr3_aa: CASSSGMTGGTEAFF
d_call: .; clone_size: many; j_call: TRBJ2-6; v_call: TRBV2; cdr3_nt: TGTGCCAGCAGATCAGGGACTGGGGCCAACGTCCTGACTTTC; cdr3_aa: CASRSGTGANVLTF
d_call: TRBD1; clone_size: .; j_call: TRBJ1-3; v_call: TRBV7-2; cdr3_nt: TGTGCCAGCAGCTTAACGACAGGGACTGGAAACACCATATATTTT; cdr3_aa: CASSLTTGTGNTIYF
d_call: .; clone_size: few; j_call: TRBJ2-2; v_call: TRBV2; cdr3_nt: TGTGCCAGCAAGCAGGGCCGGAACACCGGGGAGCTGTTTTTT; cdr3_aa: CASKQGRNTGELFF
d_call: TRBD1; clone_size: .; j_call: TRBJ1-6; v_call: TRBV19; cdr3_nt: TGTGCCAGTAGTATCGGGACAGCCCTGGGGTCACCCCTCCACTTT; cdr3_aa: CASSIGTALGSPLHF